Only one count was recorded for the clone carrying this TCR beta chain. Its antigen is currently unknown. The data are from a study of T cells in localized non-small cell lung cancer. Study results and caveats: When the top 100 tumor clones were examined, a median approximately 60 of them also appeared in the adjacent lung, which was paired and uninvolved. Longer overall survival accompanied higher blood T cell density. Compared with tumor, uninvolved adjacent lung displayed greater T cell clonality, ranking highest overall. Without multi-region sequencing, intratumor heterogeneity could not be excluded.

Method: immunoSEQ multiplex PCR; TCRdb's copy keeps in-frame clones and lacks some. The table records 72,000 or so clones, 80% to 90% of them present only once. Trimming shortened V by 10 bases and J by 5 bases, and 12 bases separated the two germline ends. Germline CDR1 reads SNHLY; CDR2 reads FYNNEI. The CDR3 runs 12 residues. Sample: peripheral blood, taken before any cancer treatment. The TCR was taken from a female donor over 55 with stage I lung adenocarcinoma. The chain is built from TRBV2 and TRBJ2-1, with D tentatively TRBD2 (5 bases). CDR3 nucleotide sequence: TGTGCCATAAGAGAGGGAAACAATGAGCAGTTCTTC. Encoded protein: CAIREGNNEQFF. The full variable domain, its missing parts supplied by reference TRBV2 and TRBJ2-1, is EPEVTQTPSHQVTQMGQEVILRCVPISNHLYFYWYRQILGQKVEFLVSFYNNEISEKSEIFDDQFSVERPDGSNFTLKIRSTKLEDSAMYFCAIREGNNEQFFGPGTRLTVL.